This T cell receptor (beta chain) came from a study of blood T cell repertoires in COVID-19. Study-level information: Both acute and convalescent COVID-19 samples were obtained from the United States, Italy and Spain. T cells, B-cell-depleted T cells, or PBMCs supplied cDNA or gDNA.

Original data processing: Using reference gene primer amplification, nucleated cell counts were estimated. Sequencing was performed with immunoSEQ multiplex PCR; in TCRdb, only in-frame clones are kept and a portion is missing. The V and J calls and clone size are taken from that table; D and trimming were inferred from the DNA. The sample consists of 290,000 or so clones, around 90% of them appearing once. This TCR derives from a man younger than 35 with active or convalescent COVID-19. Sequenced material: peripheral blood.

CDR3 region: CASSAEDEQYF. In DNA form, the CDR3 reads TGTGCCAGCAGCGCTGAGGACGAGCAGTACTTC. The chain uses TRBV28 and TRBJ2-7; D gene ambiguous. Germline loops: CDR1 MDHEN, CDR2 SYDVKM. The CDR3 totals 11 residues. Trimming cost V 6 bases and J 5 bases, with 8 bases left between them.